The 28 T cell receptor beta chains listed next were all sequenced from one sample in a study of blood T cell repertoires in COVID-19. Generated by immunoSEQ multiplex PCR, the TCRdb table keeps only in-frame clones and is missing some. This table has 240,000 or so clones, around 90% appearing once. Sequenced: PBMCs or T cells enriched from blood (not recorded which). The receptors were sampled from a man aged 50-60 years who had been exposed to COVID-19.

The chain combines TRBV5-1 with TRBJ1-2; no clear D gene. The V and J ends lost 4 bases and 7 bases respectively, with 20 bases between them. The CDR3 is 15 amino acids. Germline CDR1 and CDR2: SGHRS and YFSETQ. CDR3 residues: CASSPGRNPVSGYTF. As DNA, the CDR3 is TGCGCCAGCAGCCCGGGGAGGAACCCTGTTAGTGGCTACACCTTC.

The V and J genes are TRBV6-1 and TRBJ2-7; D gene ambiguous. This CDR3 has 16 residues. V shed 0 bases and J shed 4 bases, with 16 bases lying between them. Per germline, CDR1 MNHNS and CDR2 SASEGT. In DNA form, the CDR3 reads TGTGCCAGCAGTGAAGCGCTTCACTCGTCTGCGTACGAGCAGTACTTC. Encoded protein: CASSEALHSSAYEQYF.

V is TRBV28 and J is TRBJ1-1; D is unclear. This CDR3 spans 15 amino acids. Germline-derived CDR1 and CDR2 are MDHEN and SYDVKM. Deletions cut 5 bases from V and 4 bases from J, with 17 bases between. The CDR3 bases are TGTGCCAGCAGTCATAGCGCGGGCCTGGGCACTGAAGCTTTCTTT. Protein: CASSHSAGLGTEAFF.

This sequence joins TRBV30 and TRBJ1-1; 8 bases map to TRBD1. This CDR3 has 15 amino acids. Trimming removed 4 bases from V and 3 bases from J; junction bases left unmatched: 10. CDR1 GTSNPN and CDR2 SVGIG come from the germline V gene (reference sequence). In DNA, the CDR3 is TGTGCCTGGAAAGTCCCGGACAGGGTGTACACTGAAGCTTTCTTT. Its protein is CAWKVPDRVYTEAFF.

The rearrangement joins TRBV5-5 to TRBJ2-7, with TRBD2 as a possible D gene (5 bases). The CDR3 is 15 amino acids. Deletions cut 0 bases from V and 3 bases from J, with 13 bases between. The V gene's germline CDR1 is SGHKS and CDR2 YYEKEE (reference sequence). The CDR3 DNA reads TGTGCCAGCAGCTTGGTGGTGAGGGCTGGCTACGAGCAGTACGTC. It codes for CASSLVVRAGYEQYV.

The chain recombines TRBV14 with TRBJ1-1; no definite D call. Per germline, CDR1 SGHDN and CDR2 FVKESK. V was pared by 0 bases and J by 0 bases, with 11 bases between. The CDR3 has 16 amino acids. CDR3 nucleotides: TGTGCCAGCAGCCAAGATCTAGGAGGTTTGAACACTGAAGCTTTCTTT. Translated: CASSQDLGGLNTEAFF. The variable domain in full, completed from reference TRBV14 and TRBJ1-1, reads EAGVTQFPSHSVIEKGQTVTLRCDPISGHDNLYWYRRVMGKEIKFLLHFVKESKQDESGMPNNRFLAERTGGTYSTLKVQPAELEDSGVYFCASSQDLGGLNTEAFFGQGTRLTVV.

V gene TRBV28 combines with J gene TRBJ2-2, with no clear D. The CDR3 has 14 amino acids. V lost 2 bases and J 2 bases, leaving 6 bases between the germline ends. From germline, CDR1 is MDHEN and CDR2 SYDVKM. The CDR3 nucleotides are TGTGCCAGCAGTTTACCACTCAACACCGGGGAGCTGTTTTTT. Translation gives CASSLPLNTGELFF.

The chain employs TRBV18 and TRBJ1-5; 8 nucleotides align to TRBD1. The V gene end was trimmed by 3 bases and the J gene end by 5 bases; junction bases not matched to a gene: 12. Germline CDR1 and CDR2: KGHSH and LQKENI. The CDR3 contains 17 residues. CDR3 DNA: TGTGCCAGCTCACCGGAGACAGGGGCCGAAGGTTATCAGCCCCAGCATTTT. The encoded protein is CASSPETGAEGYQPQHF.

The CDR3 bases are TGTGCCAGCTCACCAAGCAGTGACAGGGGGACTGAAGCTTTCTTT. Protein sequence: CASSPSSDRGTEAFF. The chain recombines TRBV18 with TRBJ1-1; TRBD1 matches 9 bases. The J segment lost 5 bases and the V segment lost 2 bases, leaving 6 bases of the junction unmatched. Germline CDR1 and CDR2: KGHSH and LQKENI. The CDR3 totals 15 residues.

The chain recombines TRBV2 with TRBJ1-3; D is unresolved. In germline, CDR1 is SNHLY, CDR2 FYNNEI. The CDR3 runs to 13 residues. V shed 11 bases and J shed 3 bases, with 14 bases lying between them. CDR3 protein: CADKTDNGNTIYF. CDR3 bases: TGTGCCGACAAAACCGACAATGGAAACACCATATATTTT.

The J gene is TRBJ2-3, the V gene TRBV5-5; 16 bases fit TRBD2. CDR3 length: 17 residues. Losses at the gene ends were 3 bases for V and 3 bases for J; bases not matched to a gene: 4. Per germline, CDR1 SGHKS and CDR2 YYEKEE (reference sequence). The CDR3 loop reads CASSSPGLAGGTDTQYF. The CDR3 bases are TGTGCCAGCAGCTCTCCGGGACTAGCGGGAGGGACAGATACGCAGTATTTT. Supplemented by reference TRBV5-5 and TRBJ2-3, the full variable domain reads DAGVTQSPTHLIKTRGQQVTLRCSPISGHKSVSWYQQVLGQGPQFIFQYYEKEERGRGNFPDRFSARQFPNYSSELNVNALLLGDSALYLCASSSPGLAGGTDTQYFGPGTRLTVL.

The rearrangement uses TRBV10-3 and TRBJ1-3; no firm D call. Trimming took 6 bases from V and 0 from J, leaving 3 bases between them. This CDR3 has 12 residues. Germline CDR1 ENHRY, CDR2 SYGVKD. In DNA form, the CDR3 reads TGTGCCATCAGAGCCTCTGGAAACACCATATATTTT. Its translation: CAIRASGNTIYF.

CDR3 coding DNA: TGTGCCAGCAGTGCCGCGGCGGGAAGAGCTAACTATGGCTACACCTTC. It encodes CASSAAAGRANYGYTF. The chain uses TRBV2 and TRBJ1-2; D ambiguous. Germline-derived CDR1 and CDR2 are SNHLY and FYNNEI. The CDR3 has 16 amino acids. V gave up 4 bases and J gave up 0 bases, with 15 bases separating them.

The chain uses TRBV21-1 and TRBJ2-7; no check of the table's D call, TRBD2, against the DNA was made. TRBV21-1 is recorded as a pseudogene. The CDR3 sequence is 16 residues long. DNA of the CDR3: TGTGCCAGCAGCCCCCGAGCGGCCCCAGCCGCCATCGAGCAGTACGTC. This encodes CASSPRAAPAAIEQYV.

This chain joins TRBV6-5 and TRBJ1-5; 9 nucleotides agree with TRBD1. This CDR3 has 14 amino acids. CDR1 and CDR2 from the germline V gene are MNHEY and SVGAGI. V lost 4 bases and J lost 7; bases outside the gene matches: 5. DNA for the CDR3: TGTGCCAGCAGTTTGACAGGGGGTGAGCAGCCCCAGCATTTT. Its protein is CASSLTGGEQPQHF.

V usage is TRBV5-1 and J usage is TRBJ2-1; perhaps TRBD2 as D (5 bases). The V gene lost 0 bases and the J gene lost 4 bases, with 11 bases spanning the gap. This CDR3 is built from 15 residues. Germline loops: CDR1 SGHRS, CDR2 YFSETQ. CDR3 region: CASSLGGSLYNEQFF. CDR3 DNA sequence: TGCGCCAGCAGCTTGGGAGGGAGTTTGTACAATGAGCAGTTCTTC.

V and J are TRBV24-1 and TRBJ2-1, with TRBD1 matching over 8 bases. This CDR3 spans 16 amino acids. Unmatched junction bases numbered 7, after V lost 3 bases and J lost 4 bases. Per germline, CDR1 KGHDR and CDR2 SFDVKD. The CDR3: CATSDPGQGLYNEQFF. The CDR3 coding sequence is TGTGCCACCAGTGATCCCGGACAGGGTTTGTACAATGAGCAGTTCTTC.

This chain links TRBV6-5 with TRBJ2-7; 11 bases are a match to TRBD1. The length of the CDR3 is 14 residues. J gave up 4 bases and V 6 bases, and 5 bases lay outside the gene matches. The germline CDR1 and CDR2 sequences are MNHEY and SVGAGI. CDR3 DNA: TGTGCCAGCAGCTGGGACAGGGGGTCTTACGAGCAGTACTTC. Its protein product is CASSWDRGSYEQYF.

The chain couples TRBV2 to TRBJ1-4; D unclear. CDR1 is SNHLY and CDR2 is FYNNEI in the germline V gene. The CDR3 loop spans 14 amino acids. Trimming pared 0 bases from V and 4 bases from J, leaving 6 bases between. The CDR3 DNA sequence: TGTGCCAGCAGTGAAGCCTTATATAATGAAAAACTGTTTTTT. This encodes CASSEALYNEKLFF.

This clone was recorded a few times. The rearrangement joins TRBV19 to TRBJ2-7; D is ambiguous. Germline V gives CDR1 LNHDA, CDR2 SQIVND (reference sequence). V lost 3 bases, J lost 4 bases, and 10 bases lay in between. The CDR3 spans 13 residues. The CDR3 protein is CASSILRGYEQYF. In nucleotides, the CDR3 is TGTGCCAGTAGTATCTTGAGAGGATACGAGCAGTACTTC.

This chain uses TRBV11-2 with TRBJ2-7; tentatively, D is TRBD2 (5 bases). Germline values: CDR1 SGHAT, CDR2 FQNNGV. V was shortened by 5 bases and J by 10 bases, with 12 bases between the two germline ends. The CDR3 consists of 11 residues. The CDR3 sequence is CASSKADFQYV. CDR3 coding DNA: TGTGCCAGCAGCAAAGCGGACTTTCAGTACGTC.

DNA of the CDR3: TGTGCCAGCAGTTCATGGACAGGGCTCACCTACGAGCAGTACGTC. This gives the protein CASSSWTGLTYEQYV. This chain links TRBV27 with TRBJ2-7; 8 nucleotides line up with TRBD1. Unmatched junction bases numbered 7, after V lost 4 bases and J lost 2 bases. From germline, CDR1 is MNHEY and CDR2 SMNVEV (reference sequence). The CDR3 has 15 residues.

The chain couples TRBV5-5 to TRBJ1-5; 7 bases line up with TRBD1. Germline V gene lookup returns CDR1 SGHKS and CDR2 YYEKEE (reference sequence). V was clipped by 4 bases and J by 4 bases; unmatched bases: 2. CDR3 size: 13 residues. CDR3 DNA sequence: TGTGCCAGCAGCATACAGGGGAATCAGCCCCAGCATTTT. Translated, it gives CASSIQGNQPQHF.

The chain uses TRBV10-2 and TRBJ2-1; 8 bases align to TRBD2. This CDR3 region has 16 residues. Germline V CDR1 and CDR2: WSHSY, SAAADI. The J segment lost 0 bases and the V segment lost 10 bases, leaving 11 bases of the junction unmatched. CDR3: CATLTRTSGSYNEQFF. CDR3 sequence (DNA): TGCGCCACCCTCACCAGAACTAGCGGCTCCTACAATGAGCAGTTCTTC.

In this sample, this clone turned up once. The genes are TRBV19 and TRBJ2-7; D is possibly TRBD1 (5 bases). Germline CDR1 is LNHDA and CDR2 is SQIVND (reference sequence). The germline V and J ends were trimmed by 5 bases and 3 bases, with 8 bases remaining between them. The CDR3 extends over 12 amino acids. CDR3 DNA sequence: TGTGCCAGTAGTCCAGGACACTACGAGCAGTACTTC. Encoded protein: CASSPGHYEQYF.

This clone occurred once. This chain joins TRBV30 and TRBJ2-6, with D uncertain. The CDR3 has 14 residues. V lost 2 bases, J lost 4 bases, and 9 bases lay in between. The germline V gene encodes CDR1 GTSNPN and CDR2 SVGIG (reference sequence). Written as DNA, the CDR3 is TGTGCCTGGAGTCTGGGCCAAGGGGCCAACGTCCTGACTTTC. This encodes CAWSLGQGANVLTF.

V gene TRBV20-1 combines with J gene TRBJ1-1; maybe TRBD1 (5 bases). This CDR3 spans 11 amino acids. Trimming took off 6 bases at V and 8 bases at J, with 13 bases between the two ends. Germline-derived CDR1 and CDR2 are DFQATT and SNEGSKA (reference sequence). The chain's CDR3 is CSARRGFEAFF. Written as DNA, the CDR3 is TGCAGTGCCAGACGGGGGTTCGAAGCTTTCTTT.

In this sample, this clone turned up a few times. The chain is built from TRBV5-1 and TRBJ2-2; TRBD2 aligns across 8 bases. Germline CDR1 is SGHRS and CDR2 is YFSETQ. The length of the CDR3 is 16 residues. V lost 1 base to trimming and J lost 4 bases; unmatched junction nucleotides: 6. CDR3 in amino acids: CASSLFSGTSTGELFF. In DNA form, the CDR3 reads TGCGCCAGCAGCTTGTTTAGCGGGACTTCCACCGGGGAGCTGTTTTTT.